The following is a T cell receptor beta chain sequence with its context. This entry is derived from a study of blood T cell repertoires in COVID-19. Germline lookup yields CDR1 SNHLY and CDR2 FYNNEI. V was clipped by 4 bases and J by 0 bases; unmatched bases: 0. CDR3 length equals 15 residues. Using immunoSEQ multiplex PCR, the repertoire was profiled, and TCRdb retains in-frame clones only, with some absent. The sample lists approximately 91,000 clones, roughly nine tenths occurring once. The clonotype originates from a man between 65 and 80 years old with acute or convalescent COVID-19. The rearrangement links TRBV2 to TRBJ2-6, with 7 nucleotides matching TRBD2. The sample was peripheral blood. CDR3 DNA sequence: TGTGCCAGCAGTGCGGGGGGCTCTGGGGCCAACGTCCTGACTTTC. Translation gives CASSAGGSGANVLTF. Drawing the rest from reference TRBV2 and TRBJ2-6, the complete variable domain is EPEVTQTPSHQVTQMGQEVILRCVPISNHLYFYWYRQILGQKVEFLVSFYNNEISEKSEIFDDQFSVERPDGSNFTLKIRSTKLEDSAMYFCASSAGGSGANVLTFGAGSRLTVL.